This T cell receptor beta chain was identified during a study of naive and memory T cell subsets. Four PCR rounds used nested alpha and beta constant region primers plus the SP2 primer. For blood and skin samples, reverse transcription used TCR alpha and beta constant primers. TCRdb re-derived calls from the 5' RACE reads in MiXCR, one entry per CDR3 protein. The sample shows around 56,000 distinct CDR3 sequences, 6.5% to 8.5% of them seen only once. A UMI-containing oligonucleotide was joined by 3' ligation to the TCR cDNA template. Adult healthy volunteers gave 2.5 ml peripheral blood for whole-blood RNA. The receptor was isolated from a female donor in good health.

CDR3 sequence reads: CASSRESSTDTQYF. Written as DNA, the CDR3 is TGTGCCAGCAGCCGGGAAAGCTCCACAGATACGCAGTATTTT. V gene TRBV12-3 or TRBV12-4 combines with J gene TRBJ2-3; TRBD2 is a possible D gene (5 bases). Trimming removed 6 bases from V and 2 bases from J, with 12 bases in between. The CDR3 runs to 14 residues.